Each of the 24 T cell receptor beta chains below was sequenced from the same sample in a study of memory CD4+ T cells and cytomegalovirus serostatus. Produced via immunoSEQ multiplex PCR; TCRdb's table is partial and in-frame only. The table lists some 87,000 clones, about four fifths of them singletons. The sort gate was single viable CD3+CD4+CD8-CD45RO+ cells for memory CD4+ T cells. Sample: memory CD4+ T cells from blood. These receptors originate from an adult in good health and CMV-seropositive.

J is TRBJ1-1 and V is TRBV6-5; D is undetermined. The germline gives CDR1 MNHEY, CDR2 SVGAGI. There are 14 residues in the CDR3. V lost 5 bases and J 0 bases, leaving 10 bases between the germline ends. CDR3 nucleotide sequence: TGTGCCAGCAGTGACGGACGGATGAACACTGAAGCTTTCTTT. This codes for CASSDGRMNTEAFF.

The chain employs TRBV7-6 and TRBJ2-1, with a possible D match to TRBD2 (5 bases). In germline, CDR1 is SGHVS, CDR2 FNYEAQ. The CDR3 runs 14 residues. Trimming cost V 5 bases and J 8 bases, with 16 bases left between them. CDR3 DNA: TGTGCCAGCAGCGTTACGCCTAGCAGTGATGAGCAGTTCTTC. Its protein product is CASSVTPSSDEQFF.

The chain links TRBV6-6 to TRBJ1-1; D remains ambiguous. Germline V gene data show CDR1 as MNHNY and CDR2 as SVGAGI (reference sequence). The CDR3 loop spans 13 amino acids. Deletions cut 0 bases from V and 4 bases from J, with 6 bases between. DNA for the CDR3: TGTGCCAGCAGTTACTCGGAGGCCACTGAAGCTTTCTTT. It translates to CASSYSEATEAFF.

The table lists this clone with a few counts. The V and J genes are TRBV29-1 and TRBJ1-1, with 7 bases fitting TRBD1. V lost 6 bases to trimming and J lost 0 bases; unmatched junction nucleotides: 10. Germline V gene data show CDR1 as SQVTM and CDR2 as ANQGSEA. This CDR3 is 15 amino acids long. CDR3 bases: TGCAGCGTCTTGAGATCGACAGGGCTGAACACTGAAGCTTTCTTT. Amino acid sequence: CSVLRSTGLNTEAFF.

The chain couples TRBV15 to TRBJ1-4, with 8 bases lining up with TRBD1. There are 16 residues in the CDR3. V shed 5 bases and J 2 bases; nucleotides not matched to a gene: 7. Germline CDR1 LNHNV, CDR2 YYDKDF (reference sequence). The CDR3 DNA is TGTGCCACCAGCCCGGACAGGGTAGGGACTAATGAAAAACTGTTTTTT. It is translated as CATSPDRVGTNEKLFF.

V gene TRBV5-1 combines with J gene TRBJ2-1; 7 positions agree with TRBD1. This CDR3 comprises 13 residues. Germline values: CDR1 SGHRS, CDR2 YFSETQ. V gave up 3 bases and J gave up 8 bases; unmatched junction bases: 5. In DNA form, the CDR3 reads TGCGCCAGCAGCTCACAGGGGACGGATGAGCAGTTCTTC. Translated, it gives CASSSQGTDEQFF.

The chain employs TRBV18 and TRBJ1-2; D possibly corresponds to TRBD1 (6 bases). V gave up 3 bases and J gave up 8 bases, with 16 bases separating them. The CDR3 has 14 amino acids. Germline V gene lookup returns CDR1 KGHSH and CDR2 LQKENI. CDR3 protein: CASSPQSGGGGYTF. CDR3 nucleotides: TGTGCCAGCTCACCTCAGTCCGGGGGCGGCGGCTACACCTTC.

This clone has ten or more counts. The V and J genes are TRBV10-3 and TRBJ2-3, with D hard to call. V lost 7 bases and J 0 bases, leaving 11 bases between the germline ends. Germline CDR1 and CDR2: ENHRY and SYGVKD. CDR3 length: 14 residues. The CDR3 nucleotides are TGTGCCATCAAAGGAGCTTTTAGCACAGATACGCAGTATTTT. Translation gives CAIKGAFSTDTQYF.

The chain is built from TRBV5-6 and TRBJ2-7; TRBD2 aligns across 9 bases. CDR1 SGHDT and CDR2 YYEEEE come from the germline V gene. The V gene end was trimmed by 0 bases and the J gene end by 6 bases; junction bases not matched to a gene: 10. This CDR3 comprises 16 residues. The CDR3 reads CASSLVGAGGVGEQYF. The CDR3 coding sequence is TGTGCCAGCAGCTTGGTAGGTGCGGGAGGGGTCGGCGAGCAGTACTTC.

The CDR3 DNA sequence: TGTGCCAGCAGCCCTTCATATCTCAGCACAGATACGCAGTATTTT. Translating it yields CASSPSYLSTDTQYF. The chain has TRBV7-2 and TRBJ2-3; unclear D gene. Between the trimmed V and J ends, which lost 5 bases and 0 bases, there was a span of 12 bases. The CDR3 extends over 15 amino acids. From germline, CDR1 is SGHTA and CDR2 FQGNSA.

This sequence joins TRBV10-3 and TRBJ2-3; D assignment may be TRBD1 or TRBD2 (7 bases each). This CDR3 has 13 amino acids. Trimming stripped 10 bases from V and 4 bases from J, with 15 bases between. The germline V gene encodes CDR1 ENHRY and CDR2 SYGVKD. The CDR3 DNA follows: TGTGCCACAGCAGGGGGGGCCGCAGATACGCAGTATTTT. As protein: CATAGGAADTQYF.

CDR3 sequence: CASSSIPQVNTEAFF. The CDR3 nucleotides read TGTGCCAGCAGTTCGATCCCACAGGTTAACACTGAAGCTTTCTTT. The V gene is TRBV28, the J gene TRBJ1-1; TRBD1 might be the D (5 bases). The CDR3 is 15 residues long. Germline CDR1 MDHEN, CDR2 SYDVKM. Trimming removed 4 bases from V and 2 bases from J, with 14 bases in between.

This clone was counted once. This chain connects TRBV5-5 to TRBJ1-5; no clear D gene. Trimming removed 5 bases from V and 3 bases from J, with 9 bases in between. CDR1 is SGHKS, CDR2 YYEKEE, per germline (reference sequence). The CDR3 extends over 13 amino acids. CDR3 residues: CASRKESNQPQHF. For the CDR3, the DNA is TGTGCCAGCAGAAAAGAGTCCAATCAGCCCCAGCATTTT. The entire variable domain, with the rest obtained from reference TRBV5-5 and TRBJ1-5, is as follows: DAGVTQSPTHLIKTRGQQVTLRCSPISGHKSVSWYQQVLGQGPQFIFQYYEKEERGRGNFPDRFSARQFPNYSSELNVNALLLGDSALYLCASRKESNQPQHFGDGTRLSIL.

This chain joins TRBV7-3 and TRBJ2-3; D uncertain. CDR1 and CDR2 from the germline V gene are SGHTA and FQGTGA. The CDR3 covers 15 residues. Trimming left V 2 bases short and J 2 bases short, with 11 bases between. CDR3 residues: CASSLRWGNTDTQYF. CDR3 nucleotide sequence: TGTGCCAGCAGCTTACGATGGGGTAACACAGATACGCAGTATTTT.

The V and J genes are TRBV30 and TRBJ1-4, with 8 bases that match TRBD1. J was trimmed by 4 bases and V by 0 bases; bases with no gene match: 10. The germline V gene has CDR1 GTSNPN and CDR2 SVGIG (reference sequence). This CDR3 contains 17 residues. This chain's CDR3 is CAWSVQGRGLGNEKLFF. DNA for the CDR3: TGTGCCTGGAGTGTACAAGGCAGGGGGCTCGGTAATGAAAAACTGTTTTTT.

The chain carries TRBV6-6 and TRBJ2-7; 8 positions match TRBD2. The CDR3 is made up of 14 amino acids. CDR1 MNHNY and CDR2 SVGAGI come from the germline V gene (reference sequence). V gave up 7 bases and J gave up 7 bases; unmatched junction bases: 12. CDR3 DNA: TGTGCCAGCAATCTTAGCGGGACTGGGGGGGAGCAGTACTTC. Translation: CASNLSGTGGEQYF.

Here the CDR3 reads CASSLLGLEETQYF. CDR3 DNA sequence: TGTGCCAGCAGCTTGCTAGGACTCGAAGAGACCCAGTACTTC. The chain uses TRBV5-4 and TRBJ2-5; TRBD2 might be the D (5 bases). Trimming took off 1 base at V and 3 bases at J, with 10 bases between the two ends. The germline V gene encodes CDR1 SGHNT and CDR2 YYREEE (reference sequence). The CDR3 spans 14 residues.

This chain joins TRBV6-6 and TRBJ1-1; D gene ambiguous. V lost 4 bases, J lost 3 bases, and 9 bases lay in between. The length of the CDR3 is 13 residues. The germline CDR1 and CDR2 sequences are MNHNY and SVGAGI (reference sequence). In nucleotides, the CDR3 is TGTGCCAGCAGTTGGCATGGAGACACTGAAGCTTTCTTT. Protein sequence: CASSWHGDTEAFF.

The rearrangement uses TRBV5-4 and TRBJ2-5; D gene ambiguous. CDR3 length: 14 amino acids. V was clipped by 2 bases and J by 3 bases, with 11 bases between them. Germline V gene lookup returns CDR1 SGHNT and CDR2 YYREEE (reference sequence). The CDR3, as DNA: TGTGCCAGCAGCTTAGCGCCCCAGGAAGAGACCCAGTACTTC. This encodes CASSLAPQEETQYF.

The CDR3 here is CAWSVSGVLAYEQYF. DNA for the CDR3: TGTGCCTGGAGTGTATCCGGCGTGCTGGCTTACGAGCAGTACTTC. The chain employs TRBV30 and TRBJ2-7; D is undetermined. This CDR3 comprises 15 residues. Germline V CDR1 and CDR2: GTSNPN, SVGIG (reference sequence). V lost 0 bases, J lost 4 bases, and 16 bases lay in between.

The V gene is TRBV18, the J gene TRBJ1-2, with D possibly being TRBD1 (6 bases). The CDR3 contains 15 residues. Germline V CDR1 and CDR2: KGHSH, LQKENI. V lost 3 bases to trimming and J lost 4 bases, with 15 bases between them. CDR3 loop: CASSPATGIGYGYTF. Here the CDR3 DNA reads TGTGCCAGCTCACCGGCTACAGGGATCGGCTATGGCTACACCTTC.

This clone was seen just once. The chain recombines TRBV28 with TRBJ1-1, with 9 nucleotides matching TRBD1. V was clipped by 2 bases and J by 3 bases; unmatched bases: 10. The CDR3 loop spans 17 amino acids. Germline V CDR1 and CDR2: MDHEN, SYDVKM. The DNA of the CDR3 is TGTGCCAGCAGTTTACTTATGGGAGGACAGGGGTACACTGAAGCTTTCTTT. This translates into CASSLLMGGQGYTEAFF.

This clone was seen a handful of times. This chain joins TRBV14 and TRBJ2-1; 11 positions match TRBD2. Losses at the gene ends were 4 bases for V and 7 bases for J; bases not matched to a gene: 9. The germline V gene encodes CDR1 SGHDN and CDR2 FVKESK. The CDR3 runs to 16 residues. The CDR3 spells CASSPIAGGPGNEQFF. DNA for the CDR3: TGTGCCAGCAGCCCTATAGCGGGAGGGCCCGGAAATGAGCAGTTCTTC.

The V and J genes are TRBV28 and TRBJ2-7; weak D call: TRBD1 (5 bases). Per the germline V gene, CDR1 is MDHEN and CDR2 is SYDVKM. CDR3 length equals 16 residues. V dropped 2 bases and J dropped 2 bases, with 16 bases sitting between them. Here the CDR3 reads CASSLGQGPPPYEQYF. The CDR3 DNA follows: TGTGCCAGCAGTTTAGGTCAGGGCCCACCGCCCTACGAGCAGTACTTC.